This passage covers 29 T cell receptor beta chains from one sample sequenced in a study of molecular identifiers for immune sequencing clone quantification. TCRdb re-called the PCR reads with MiXCR, one entry per CDR3 protein. The repertoire holds just over 35,000 distinct CDR3 sequences, with approximately 19% as singletons. Sequencing input: naive CD8+ T cells from blood, with Jurkat cell RNA spiked in. Subset reported: FACS-sorted CD8+CD4-CCR7+CD45RA+ naive T cells. All receptors derive from a human donor in good health. Some libraries in this study had Jurkat cell RNA spiked in.

This clonotype was seen once. This may be a read error, as it is one base from a much larger clone. The chain joins TRBV12-5 to TRBJ1-5; D perhaps matches TRBD1 (5 bases). Germline CDR1 is LGHNT and CDR2 is FRNRAP. Trimming took off 1 base at V and 2 bases at J, with 18 bases between the two ends. The CDR3 is 18 amino acids. Here the CDR3 reads CASGLDPWAGGRNQPQHF. In nucleotides, the CDR3 is TGTGCTAGTGGTTTGGATCCGTGGGCCGGGGGTCGCAATCAGCCCCAGCATTTT.

This clonotype was picked up many times. CDR3 coding DNA: TGTGCCAGCAGCTTATATCCAAGCGGCACCTACGAGCAGTACTTC. Translating it yields CASSLYPSGTYEQYF. The rearrangement links TRBV7-9 to TRBJ2-7; D is possibly TRBD2 (5 bases). Per germline, CDR1 SEHNR and CDR2 FQNEAQ (reference sequence). The CDR3 has 15 residues. V gave up 2 bases and J gave up 2 bases, with 13 bases separating them.

This clonotype was counted at least ten times. The chain employs TRBV2 and TRBJ2-3, with unresolved D. From germline, CDR1 is SNHLY and CDR2 FYNNEI. V was pared by 0 bases and J by 0 bases, with 7 bases between. This CDR3 spans 15 amino acids. The CDR3 protein is CASSEATISTDTQYF. The CDR3 nucleotides are TGTGCCAGCAGTGAAGCAACTATAAGCACAGATACGCAGTATTTT.

This chain connects TRBV10-1 to TRBJ2-3, with 8 nucleotides matching TRBD2. This CDR3 spans 15 amino acids. V lost 5 bases, J lost 2 bases, and 6 bases stayed unmatched. Germline CDR1 is WNHNN and CDR2 is SYGVQD (reference sequence). The CDR3 DNA reads TGCGCCAGCAGTCCTCAGCGGGAGTTCACAGATACGCAGTATTTT. This translates into CASSPQREFTDTQYF.

Ten or more counts support this clonotype. This chain uses TRBV10-3 with TRBJ2-3; D call uncertain. CDR3 length: 12 amino acids. CDR1 and CDR2 from the germline V gene are ENHRY and SYGVKD. V shed 2 bases and J shed 6 bases, with 6 bases lying between them. Here the CDR3 reads CAISEKADTQYF. Here the CDR3 DNA reads TGTGCCATCAGTGAGAAAGCGGATACGCAGTATTTT.

By frequency in the sample, this clonotype is medium-sized. J is TRBJ2-7 and V is TRBV29-1; D might be TRBD1 (5 bases). V gave up 1 base and J gave up 6 bases, with 13 bases separating them. This CDR3 is 13 amino acids long. The V gene's germline CDR1 is SQVTM and CDR2 ANQGSEA. The CDR3 sequence is CSVEVPGKVEQYF. The CDR3 DNA reads as TGCAGCGTTGAAGTCCCAGGGAAAGTCGAGCAGTACTTC.

This clonotype was observed at least ten times. The chain combines TRBV6-1 with TRBJ2-7, with D possibly being TRBD2 (6 bases). The germline V gene encodes CDR1 MNHNS and CDR2 SASEGT. The CDR3 is 13 amino acids. The ends were cut back, 5 bases at V and 2 bases at J, with 10 bases in the middle. The CDR3 sequence is CASSWDSAYEQYF. The CDR3, as DNA: TGTGCCAGCAGTTGGGACTCGGCCTACGAGCAGTACTTC.

Many counts were recorded for this clonotype. The chain links TRBV4-3 to TRBJ2-3; D not certain. V lost 0 bases and J 0 bases, leaving 13 bases between the germline ends. There are 17 residues in the CDR3. Germline lookup yields CDR1 LGHNA and CDR2 YSLEER. The CDR3 here is CASSQDSWKTSTDTQYF. The CDR3 region has the DNA TGCGCCAGCAGCCAAGATAGCTGGAAGACTAGCACAGATACGCAGTATTTT.

This clonotype was picked up a small number of times. J is TRBJ2-3 and V is TRBV12-3 or TRBV12-4; 11 positions agree with TRBD2. This CDR3 is built from 16 residues. With V trimmed by 5 bases and J by 5 bases, 9 bases remained unmatched. The CDR3 reads CASSPLTSGVGDTQYF. The CDR3, as DNA: TGTGCCAGCAGTCCCTTGACTAGCGGGGTGGGAGATACGCAGTATTTT.

This clonotype was observed at least ten times. The rearrangement uses TRBV5-4 and TRBJ2-6; D gene ambiguous. The germline V gene has CDR1 SGHNT and CDR2 YYREEE (reference sequence). Trimming took 5 bases from V and 0 from J, leaving 12 bases between them. The CDR3 consists of 16 residues. CDR3 in DNA: TGTGCCAGCAGACCGATGGGGTACTCTGGGGCCAACGTCCTGACTTTC. It specifies CASRPMGYSGANVLTF.

There are many counts of this clonotype. The chain joins TRBV5-1 to TRBJ2-3; 7 nucleotides match TRBD2. The trim removed 2 bases at V and 0 bases at J, leaving 6 bases unmatched. The CDR3 runs to 16 residues. Germline lookup yields CDR1 SGHRS and CDR2 YFSETQ. The CDR3 sequence is CASSFFSGESTDTQYF. CDR3 coding DNA: TGCGCCAGCAGCTTTTTCAGCGGGGAGAGCACAGATACGCAGTATTTT.

Ten or more counts support this clonotype. V gene TRBV4-3 combines with J gene TRBJ1-1; D is uncertain. Germline CDR1 and CDR2: LGHNA and YSLEER. This CDR3 is built from 17 residues. Trimming cost V 0 bases and J 0 bases, with 14 bases left between them. The CDR3 protein is CASSQDRTDIMNTEAFF. The CDR3 bases are TGCGCCAGCAGCCAAGATAGGACCGATATCATGAACACTGAAGCTTTCTTT.

Of note for this clonotype: This is likely a read error, given that the CDR3 carries no conserved phenylalanine or tryptophan at its end. The rearrangement joins TRBV7-2 to TRBJ2-3; D not certain. The V end was cut by 8 bases, the J end by 2 bases, with 11 bases between. The CDR3 covers 13 residues. CDR1 is SGHTA and CDR2 is FQGNSA in the germline V gene. CDR3 in amino acids: CASGRDNTDTQYY. CDR3 in DNA: TGTGCCAGCGGTCGCGACAACACAGATACGCAGTATTAT.

To note about this clonotype: This could be a read error, since a much larger clone is one nucleotide away. CDR3 residues: CASSESGSRAAQHF. The CDR3 bases are TGTGCCAGCAGTGAATCGGGGAGCCGGGCCGCCCAGCATTTT. The chain is built from TRBV2 and TRBJ1-5, with unresolved D. This CDR3 comprises 14 residues. V was shortened by 2 bases and J by 11 bases, with 16 bases between the two germline ends. Germline-derived CDR1 and CDR2 are SNHLY and FYNNEI.

This clonotype came up a few times. The V gene is TRBV20-1, the J gene TRBJ2-3; perhaps D is TRBD1 or TRBD2 (6 bases each). Trimming pared 2 bases from V and 1 base from J, leaving 19 bases between. Germline CDR1 and CDR2: DFQATT and SNEGSKA (reference sequence). The CDR3 sequence is 17 residues long. The CDR3 loop is CSARTLDPGEGTDTQYF. CDR3 nucleotides: TGCAGTGCTAGAACCTTGGACCCAGGGGAGGGCACAGATACGCAGTATTTT.

This clonotype was counted at least ten times. The chain combines TRBV3-1 with TRBJ2-5; D perhaps matches TRBD2 (5 bases). The CDR3 spans 17 residues. Germline V gene data show CDR1 as LGHDT and CDR2 as YNNKEL (reference sequence). Trimming stripped 2 bases from V and 1 base from J, with 17 bases between. The CDR3 DNA sequence: TGTGCCAGCAGCCAATGGCTAGCAGACGACCTCCAAGAGACCCAGTACTTC. Amino acid sequence: CASSQWLADDLQETQYF.

About this clonotype itself: Just one base apart from a much larger clone, this may be a read error. This CDR3 fails to terminate in the conserved phenylalanine or tryptophan, so it likely reflects a read error. The chain links TRBV27 to TRBJ2-3; D call uncertain. CDR1 MNHEY and CDR2 SMNVEV come from the germline V gene (reference sequence). This CDR3 is built from 15 residues. Between the trimmed V and J ends, which lost 4 bases and 0 bases, there was a span of 11 bases. For the CDR3, the DNA is TGTGCCAGCAGTTCCTTACAGATGAGCACAGATACGCAGTATCTT. Its protein product is CASSSLQMSTDTQYL.

Concerning this clonotype itself: A much larger clonotype is one base distant, so this may be a read error. This chain uses TRBV6-2 or TRBV6-3 with TRBJ1-1; perhaps TRBD1 as D (6 bases). CDR1 is MNHEY and CDR2 is SVGEGT in the germline V gene. This CDR3 comprises 14 residues. CDR3 residues: CASSLRTVGTGAFF. The CDR3 DNA reads TGTGCCAGCAGTTTACGGACAGTTGGGACTGGAGCTTTCTTT.

This clonotype has at least ten counts. The chain recombines TRBV3-2 with TRBJ2-3. TRBV3-2 is termed a pseudogene. The CDR3 is 16 residues long. The CDR3 loop reads CASSQDQTSGTDTQYF. The CDR3 bases are TGTGCCAGCAGCCAAGATCAGACTAGCGGCACAGATACGCAGTATTTT.

The chain joins TRBV20-1 to TRBJ2-4; TRBD2 might be the D (5 bases). V was pared by 8 bases and J by 4 bases, with 15 bases between. The CDR3 is 13 residues long. Germline CDR1 DFQATT, CDR2 SNEGSKA (reference sequence). CDR3 DNA sequence: TGCAGTACTGCGCCGCTAGCAAAAAACATTCAGTACTTC. Translating it yields CSTAPLAKNIQYF.

This clonotype has a handful of counts. This may arise from a read error, as a much more abundant clone is one base away. This chain connects TRBV29-1 to TRBJ2-7; 9 bases line up with TRBD1. The CDR3 has 13 amino acids. Per the germline V gene, CDR1 is SQVTM and CDR2 is ANQGSEA. The CDR3 region has the DNA TGCAGCATAATCGTCACAGGGGGCTACGAGCAGCACTTC. It is translated as CSIIVTGGYEQHF.

In this sample, this clonotype turned up a few times. CDR3 in DNA: TGTGCCACCAGTAGCGGTTACTCCTACGAGCAGTACTTC. This encodes CATSSGYSYEQYF. V and J are TRBV24-1 and TRBJ2-7; maybe TRBD2 (5 bases). V lost 6 bases and J 0 bases, leaving 8 bases between the germline ends. Germline CDR1 KGHDR, CDR2 SFDVKD. CDR3 size: 13 residues.

This clonotype was seen at least ten times. V gene TRBV12-3 or TRBV12-4 combines with J gene TRBJ1-1; TRBD1 aligns across 9 bases. The trim removed 5 bases at V and 4 bases at J, leaving 2 bases unmatched. The CDR3 extends over 13 amino acids. DNA for the CDR3: TGTGCCAGCAGTGGGGACAGGGTCACTGAAGCTTTCTTT. This sequence encodes CASSGDRVTEAFF.

This clonotype was counted many times. In DNA, the CDR3 is TGTGCCAGCAGTCCCTACTCCCAAGGTGGCCAAGAGACCCAGTACTTC. This sequence encodes CASSPYSQGGQETQYF. The chain is built from TRBV28 and TRBJ2-5; D ambiguous. The V and J ends lost 5 bases and 1 base respectively, with 17 bases between them. From germline, CDR1 is MDHEN and CDR2 SYDVKM. CDR3 length equals 16 residues. Looking up the rest from reference TRBV28 and TRBJ2-5 gives the full variable domain: DVKVTQSSRYLVKRTGEKVFLECVQDMDHENMFWYRQDPGLGLRLIYFSYDVKMKEKGDIPEGYSVSREKKERFSLILESASTNQTSMYLCASSPYSQGGQETQYFGPGTRLLVL.

A remark on this clonotype: At one end, the junction sequence differs from germline, possibly due to a read error. In DNA, the CDR3 is TGTGCCAGCGGTTTCGGCGCGGGGACCTACGAGCAGTACTTC. It translates to CASGFGAGTYEQYF. The chain joins TRBV27 to TRBJ2-7; tentative D call: TRBD2 (6 bases). This CDR3 is built from 14 residues. Per germline, CDR1 MNHEY and CDR2 SMNVEV (reference sequence).

As for this clonotype: A much larger clone sits a single nucleotide away, making a read error possible. The chain carries TRBV5-3 and TRBJ2-7; D uncertain. TRBV5-3 is treated as an ORF (open reading frame) with a function not yet certain. Trimming took off 8 bases at V and 3 bases at J, with 15 bases between the two ends. The CDR3 has 13 amino acids. CDR3 in DNA: TGTGCCAGCAGCATCGCGGTTGTCTACGAGCAGTACTTC. This codes for CASSIAVVYEQYF.

In this sample, this clonotype turned up many times. The CDR3 bases are TGTGCCAGCAGTAACTCGGCCCAGATGAAAGAGACCCAGTACTTC. As protein: CASSNSAQMKETQYF. The genes are TRBV12-3 or TRBV12-4 and TRBJ2-5; D not certain. Trimming shortened V by 5 bases and J by 3 bases, and 16 bases separated the two germline ends. This CDR3 has 15 amino acids.

The table lists this clonotype with many counts. The V gene is TRBV7-9, the J gene TRBJ2-7, with D perhaps matching TRBD1 (5 bases). Per the germline V gene, CDR1 is SEHNR and CDR2 is FQNEAQ (reference sequence). V dropped 5 bases and J dropped 3 bases, with 8 bases sitting between them. The CDR3 is 12 amino acids. The CDR3 coding sequence is TGTGCCAGCAGCGCGGACAACTACGAGCAGTACTTC. Amino acids: CASSADNYEQYF.

This clonotype came up a few times. V usage is TRBV9 and J usage is TRBJ2-5; 8 nucleotides agree with TRBD2. CDR3 size: 15 residues. Germline V CDR1 and CDR2: SGDLS, YYNGEE. After removal of 4 bases from V and 5 bases from J, the junction contained 10 bases not matched to a gene. This CDR3 reads CASSPSAGADETQYF. DNA of the CDR3: TGTGCCAGCAGCCCCTCAGCGGGAGCTGATGAGACCCAGTACTTC.